These T cell receptor beta chains were read from a single sample in a study of OX40 agonist ivuxolimab in advanced cancers. Generated by immunoSEQ multiplex PCR, the TCRdb table keeps only in-frame clones and is missing some. Of about 98,000 clones in the sample, roughly 87% were seen once. Material: CD4+ or CD8+ T cells sorted from blood, obtained in a trial of the OX40 agonist ivuxolimab. All receptors derive from an adult with an advanced solid tumor such as melanoma, head and neck, liver or kidney cancer. CDR3s include the opening cysteine and the closing phenylalanine or tryptophan. The D gene is left open where the match is weak. Size is omitted from some rows. Given values are once, few, many or a class for expanded clones.

D,J,V,size,DNA,CDR3
TRBD1,TRBJ2-3,TRBV5-1,-,TGCGCCAGCAGCTTTAACGGGCAGGGGGAAACAGATACGCAGTATTTT,CASSFNGQGETDTQYF
-,TRBJ2-2,TRBV5-1,-,TGCGCCAGCAGCTTGAGACAGAACACCGGGGAGCTGTTTTTT,CASSLRQNTGELFF
-,TRBJ1-1,TRBV5-1,-,TGCGCCAGCAGTGGGGGGGCAGGAGCTTTCTTT,CASSGGAGAFF
-,TRBJ1-1,TRBV5-1,-,TGCGCCAGCAGAAAGCAGGGGTCGAACACTGAAGCTTTCTTT,CASRKQGSNTEAFF
-,TRBJ1-1,TRBV18,few,TGTGCCAGCTCACCACCGCCCCGGGGGAGCCCTCTAAACACTGAAGCTTTCTTT,CASSPPPRGSPLNTEAFF
-,TRBJ1-2,TRBV7-8,-,TGTGCCAGCAGCTTAGTGTACAGTTCGGACTATGGCTACACCTTC,CASSLVYSSDYGYTF
-,TRBJ2-1,TRBV18,-,TGTGCCAGCTCGCCAGGGGATTCTGAGCAGTTCTTC,CASSPGDSEQFF
-,TRBJ1-5,TRBV6-5,-,TGTGCCAGCAGTTATGTGGGAGACAATCAGCCCCAGCATTTT,CASSYVGDNQPQHF
TRBD1,TRBJ1-5,TRBV6-5,-,TGTGCCAGCAGTTACACTACAGGGGTTAATCAGCCCCAGCATTTT,CASSYTTGVNQPQHF
-,TRBJ1-2,TRBV4-1,-,TGCGCCAGCAGCCAAGAGGGGCAGGGTCCAGGTGGCTACACCTTC,CASSQEGQGPGGYTF
-,TRBJ2-4,TRBV18,-,TGTGCCAGCTCACCGGAGGCCCGGCCCAAAAACATTCAGTACTTC,CASSPEARPKNIQYF
-,TRBJ2-3,TRBV11-2,once,TGTGCCAGCAGCTTGGTGGGGGGTAGGGATACGCAGTATTTT,CASSLVGGRDTQYF
TRBD1,TRBJ1-1,TRBV28,-,TGTGCCAGCGGGCGACAGGGGAGGCGGGACACTGAAGCTTTCTTT,CASGRQGRRDTEAFF
-,TRBJ2-1,TRBV7-3,-,TGTGCCAGCAGCCCTTTAGGACAGAACAATGAGCAGTTCTTC,CASSPLGQNNEQFF
TRBD1,TRBJ2-7,TRBV7-8,once,TGTGCCAGCAGCTTAGTAGGGGGCATCTCCTACGAGCAGTACTTC,CASSLVGGISYEQYF
-,TRBJ2-2,TRBV2,-,TGTGCCAGCAGTGCCGACGGGGAGCTGTTTTTT,CASSADGELFF
-,TRBJ2-5,TRBV7-2,-,TGTGCCAGCAACGAACTGGGGCCTTTACACTTC,CASNELGPLHF
TRBD1,TRBJ2-2,TRBV5-1,-,TGCGCCAGCAGGGGACAGGGGGACCCCGGGGAGCTGTTTTTT,CASRGQGDPGELFF
-,TRBJ2-3,TRBV5-4,-,TGTGCCAGCAGTGGGGAGCACACGCAGTATTTT,CASSGEHTQYF
-,TRBJ1-5,TRBV2,once,TGTGCCAGCAGCCTAGCGGGCGACCAGCCCCAGCATTTT,CASSLAGDQPQHF
TRBD1,TRBJ1-1,TRBV5-1,-,TGCGCCAGCAGCGCAGACAGGGACGCTGAAGCTTTCTTT,CASSADRDAEAFF
TRBD1,TRBJ1-4,TRBV4-1,once,TGCGCCAGCAGCCAAGATGGGGACAGGTCGTGGGGGATTAATGAAAAACTGTTTTTT,CASSQDGDRSWGINEKLFF
-,TRBJ2-7,TRBV7-6,-,TGTGCCAGCACCCTCGGGGGGGGACAGAGCTACGAGCAGTACTTC,CASTLGGGQSYEQYF
-,TRBJ2-3,TRBV9,-,TGTGCCAGCAGCGTCGAATGGGGGGGCCCAGATACGCAGTATTTT,CASSVEWGGPDTQYF
-,TRBJ2-3,TRBV7-2,-,TGTGCCAGCACCGACCCCGGAGATACGCAGTATTTT,CASTDPGDTQYF
-,TRBJ2-5,TRBV10-3,-,TGTGCCTCGCAACTGGAGGTGGAAGAGACCCAGTACTTC,CASQLEVEETQYF
-,TRBJ2-5,TRBV15,once,TGTGCCACCAGCAGTAGTAATCCGGGACCAGTCAACTTC,CATSSSNPGPVNF
-,TRBJ1-2,TRBV7-3,few,TGTGCCAGCAGCATTTCCGCCTATGGCTACACCTTC,CASSISAYGYTF
-,TRBJ2-7,TRBV5-4,-,TGTGCCAGCAGCCCGCGGAGGGGGCGAGGCGAGCAGTACTTC,CASSPRRGRGEQYF
-,TRBJ1-5,TRBV6-6,-,TGTGCCAGCAGCTACCAGGACAGCAATCAGCCCCAGCATTTT,CASSYQDSNQPQHF
-,TRBJ2-7,TRBV18,-,TGTGCCAGCTCCCCCCTAGTGGGGATTACCTACGAGCAGTACTTC,CASSPLVGITYEQYF
TRBD1,TRBJ2-2,TRBV7-2,-,TGTGCCAGCACTGGACGGACAGGGGCCACCGGGGAGCTGTTTTTT,CASTGRTGATGELFF
-,TRBJ1-3,TRBV6-5,few,TGTGCCAGCAGTTACTCGACAGGAAACACCATATATTTT,CASSYSTGNTIYF
TRBD1,TRBJ1-2,TRBV19,-,TGTGCCAGTAGTTCGACAGGGGGCCGCACTGATGGCTACACCTTC,CASSSTGGRTDGYTF
-,TRBJ1-5,TRBV10-1,-,TGCGCCAGCAGTGAGGGTAGCAATCAGCCCCAGCATTTT,CASSEGSNQPQHF
-,TRBJ2-1,TRBV7-9,-,TGTGCCAGCAGCCCTTACGAAAGCTCCTACAATGAGCAGTTCTTC,CASSPYESSYNEQFF
-,TRBJ2-3,TRBV2,-,TGTGCCAGCAGTGAAGGCCCGGTACTGGCGCAGTATTTT,CASSEGPVLAQYF
-,TRBJ2-1,TRBV11-3,-,TGTGCCAGCAGCGGAGACACTGGATACAATGAGCAGTTCTTC,CASSGDTGYNEQFF
-,TRBJ2-7,TRBV10-3,-,TGTGCCATCAGTCTCCAGGCTGACGAGCAGTACTTC,CAISLQADEQYF
-,TRBJ2-5,TRBV4-1,-,TGCGCCAGCAGGGCAGGGTCTACGGCGGAGACCCAGTACTTC,CASRAGSTAETQYF
TRBD1,TRBJ1-1,TRBV25-1,-,TGTGCCAGCAGTGACCCGGGACAGGGGAAAACTGAAGCTTTCTTT,CASSDPGQGKTEAFF
-,TRBJ2-1,TRBV7-2,-,TGTGCCAGCAGCTTTGGTCAGGTGGGTAATGAGCAGTTCTTC,CASSFGQVGNEQFF
TRBD1,TRBJ1-2,TRBV5-6,-,TGTGCCAGCAGCTTCGGGTTGGGACAGGGACTCTATGGCTACACCTTC,CASSFGLGQGLYGYTF
-,TRBJ2-2,TRBV12-2,-,TGTGCAAGTCGCTTGCAGGGGATCACCGGGGAGCTGTTTTTT,CASRLQGITGELFF
TRBD2,TRBJ2-3,TRBV4-1,once,TGCGCCAGCAGCCAAGTGGGACTAGGAATCAGGTCGCAGTATTTT,CASSQVGLGIRSQYF
-,TRBJ2-3,TRBV7-6,-,TGTGCCAGCAGCCCGAGAACAGATACGCAGTATTTT,CASSPRTDTQYF
TRBD1,TRBJ2-1,TRBV4-3,few,TGCGCCAGCAGCCTGGGACAGGGCCCCTCAATAGGGAATGAGCAGTTCTTC,CASSLGQGPSIGNEQFF